This T cell receptor beta chain came from a study of T cell changes during pregnancy in multiple sclerosis. In this sample, this clone turned up a few times. Method: immunoSEQ multiplex PCR; TCRdb's copy keeps in-frame clones and lacks some. Of roughly 64,000 clones in the sample, more than 75% were seen once. Looked up from germline, CDR1 is LGHNA and CDR2 is YSLEER. The V end lost 4 bases, the J end lost 0 bases, and 10 bases lay between the germline ends. CDR3 length equals 16 residues. Sequences were derived from peripheral blood, sampled in the second trimester of pregnancy. The TCR sequence derives from a female donor with multiple sclerosis, enrolled in a pregnancy study. The chain couples TRBV4-3 to TRBJ2-6; D might be TRBD1 (5 bases). In DNA, the CDR3 is TGCGCCAGCAGCCGGGGCAGAAGCTCTGGGGCCAACGTCCTGACTTTC. It specifies CASSRGRSSGANVLTF.